This paragraph reports one T cell receptor beta chain. This clonotype was recorded many times. Its antigen is not yet known. No base-level quality is on record; no much larger clone is a single base apart. The library was obtained by multiplex PCR. Sequencing was carried out with an Illumina HiSeq 4000. To build TCR beta libraries, CDR3 regions were amplified by Arm-PCR using iRepertoire HTBI primers. Before sequencing, the PCR products underwent gel purification. Regarding the original processing steps: A total of fewer than 70 TRBV and 14 TRBJ segments were identified across samples and were used for gene usage analysis of CDR3 amino acid clonotypes. COPE and FqMerger were used to merge the filtered high-quality paired reads into contigs. BLAST was used to align contigs to the IMGT TRBV, TRBD and TRBJ reference genes, and CDR3 was defined following IMGT. Any clonotype with a frequency above 0.1% was classified as a highly expanded clone. Shannon entropy was used to measure repertoire diversity, and the Gini coefficient was used to measure V-J evenness. A clonotype found in more than one individual was treated as public. Starting from the raw public reads, TCRdb applied fastp trimming at Q25, assembled clones with MiXCR and retained in-frame beta chains. Entries are consolidated by CDR3 protein sequence, retaining the most common genes and DNA. The V and J calls were not made by the authors but by TCRdb's processing. This sample comprises around 360,000 distinct CDR3 sequences, 15% to 20% of them detected only once. The ten largest account for roughly 21% of the sample.

The data derive from a study of regulatory T cells in long-lasting Graves disease (dated by TCRdb to the early 2020s). In terms of the full investigation: Antithyroid drugs had been taken for less than 3 months by newly diagnosed Graves' disease patients. This study used TCR sequencing and RNA sequencing of peripheral blood to compare persistent Graves' disease patients against newly diagnosed Graves' disease patients. The study took place in China and was registered as a clinical trial. A total of around 35 samples were covered by TCR sequencing, comprising roughly 13 persistent and around 20 newly diagnosed Graves' disease patients. Study-wide findings and limitations: Sequencing and analysis were limited to the TCR beta chain. The study examined only peripheral blood because the primary lesion, thyroid tissue, could not be accessed. Compared with newly diagnosed patients, persistent Graves' disease patients had lower TCR Shannon entropy and fewer highly expanded clones, which suggests clonal expansion. The authors acknowledged the small sample size as a limitation that may reduce accuracy. Patients with persistent disease shared more public clonotypes (about 2,900) than newly diagnosed patients did (around 980). Persistent disease showed preferential use of TRBV28, TRBJ1-2 and TRBJ2-5, whereas newly diagnosed disease favored TRBV20-1 and TRBJ2-1.

The sample's time point label is to be understood as: newly diagnosed GD, antithyroid drugs for less than 3 months. For both TCR sequencing and RNA sequencing, RNA was extracted from PBMCs in TRIzol. The diagnosis of Graves' disease was made according to American Thyroid Association guidelines. Recruitment of patients was carried out at an endocrinology department in Xi'an, China. Each patient gave 9 to 10 milliliters of peripheral blood, collected in an EDTA anticoagulant tube. Ficoll Paque Plus density gradient separation was used to isolate PBMCs, and no further T cell sorting was done. RNA quality was checked with an Agilent 2100 Bioanalyzer and agarose gel, and concentration with a NanoDrop 2000. V lost 4 bases and J lost 6 bases, and the count of bases not matched to a germline gene is 9. Per the germline V gene, SGHAT is the CDR1 and FQNNGV is the CDR2. The CDR3 starts with the cysteine, ends with the phenylalanine, and has 15 residues. Here the CDR3 DNA is all that survives: 45 bases in frame from base 1.

These data were likewise used in another study, on T cells in Graves' hyperthyroidism and ophthalmopathy. As the second study states: Stable Graves' hyperthyroidism was defined as the absence of progression to ophthalmopathy over 18 months of follow-up. Hyperthyroidism patients were newly diagnosed, had a disease duration of under 2 months, and were aged 18 to 65 years. Patients with uncontrolled infections, other autoimmune diseases, pregnancy or lactation were excluded. Diagnoses relied on clinical symptoms, serum thyroxine and TRAb, thyroid ultrasound and orbital computed tomography. For the first round of RT-PCR on the TCR CDR3, the HTBI primer set was used together with the Qiagen OneStep RT-PCR kit. Most expanded thyroid clonotypes (frequency above 0.001) were also found in blood, which suggests that blood repertoires may mirror thyroid immune responses. In cross-validation, a model built on a 13 V-J signature told ophthalmopathy apart from stable hyperthyroidism with approximately 91% sensitivity and about 81% specificity, and in testing the same model reached 80%/75%. In validation, the model predicted progression to ophthalmopathy a median of roughly 6.5 months before onset, with about 71% sensitivity and around 76% specificity. TCR V-J signatures able to tell the groups apart were searched for in a discovery cohort of 100 patients, of whom about 40 had Graves' ophthalmopathy and roughly 59 had stable Graves' hyperthyroidism. Prospective prediction of ophthalmopathy was tested in an independent validation cohort consisting of roughly 20 hyperthyroidism patients and around 17 patients who later progressed to ophthalmopathy. The approximately 100 discovery patients were divided at random into training and test sets in a 7:3 ratio. In six Graves' hyperthyroidism patients, the study also compared T-cell repertoires from thyroid tissue with T-cell repertoires from blood. After blood sampling, hyperthyroidism patients were treated with methimazole at a starting dose of 30 mg daily, and ophthalmopathy patients were treated with high-dose intravenous methylprednisolone. Libraries were constructed in a second round of multiplex PCR, after which size selection and purification were carried out. Sequencing of the libraries was done on an Illumina HiSeq2000 using paired-end 100 bp reads. SOAPnuke was used to process the raw data, with reads discarded if the reads contained adapters or uncalled bases, had a mean Phred below 15, or lacked an exact constant-primer or identifier match. High-quality paired reads were merged with COPE v1.2.5, and unique nucleotide sequences were defined as clonotypes. MiTCR v1.1 was used to align the clonotypes against IMGT TRBV, TRBD and TRBJ reference segments. The analysis included only V-J combinations with a frequency above 0.0001, which together covered 99% to 99.2% of the repertoires. The TCS score was defined as the ratio of F50 (clonal expansion) to E x V (chaos), calculated using BLOSUM62-based TCRdist between CDR3 peptides within each V-J. Welch's t-statistics and random forest reduced 500 to 650 V-J features to under 15, which were used in a naive Bayes classifier (R e1071). Sample size was not statistically predetermined, and blinding of investigators to group allocation was not performed. The paper describes TCR Vbeta CDR3 sequencing of 130 to 150 peripheral blood samples, made up of around 41 ophthalmopathy patients, over 70 hyperthyroidism patients and about 17 progressor patients.

The TCR was taken from a woman aged 18-29 years with Graves disease. Donor details come from another sample of the same person, matched by shared clones. The sequencing here drew on peripheral blood mononuclear cells (PBMCs), taken at new diagnosis, from a patient treated with antithyroid drugs. Rearrangement joined TRBV11-2 to TRBJ2-1; 7 bases in the junction line up with TRBD2. The DNA sequence is as follows: TGTGCCAGCAGCTCACAGACTAGCCCGGGCAATGAGCAGTTCTTC. The resulting protein is CASSSQTSPGNEQFF.